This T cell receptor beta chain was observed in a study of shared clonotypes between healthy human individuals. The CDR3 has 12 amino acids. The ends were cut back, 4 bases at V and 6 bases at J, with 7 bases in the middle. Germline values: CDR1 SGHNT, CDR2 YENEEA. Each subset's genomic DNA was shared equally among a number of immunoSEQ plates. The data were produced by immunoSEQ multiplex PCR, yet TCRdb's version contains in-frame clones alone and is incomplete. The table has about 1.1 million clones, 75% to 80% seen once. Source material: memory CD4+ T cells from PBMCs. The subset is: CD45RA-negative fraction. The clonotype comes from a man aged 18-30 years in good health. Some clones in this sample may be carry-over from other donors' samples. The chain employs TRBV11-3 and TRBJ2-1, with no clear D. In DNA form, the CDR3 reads TGTGCCAGCAGCTCTTCCACCAATGAGCAGTTCTTC. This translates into CASSSSTNEQFF.